A selection of T cell receptor beta chains follows, all from one sample in a study of Graves' ophthalmopathy and Graves' hyperthyroidism. TCRdb reprocessed the multiplex PCR reads via MiXCR and lists one record per CDR3 protein. Among 740,000 or so distinct CDR3 sequences listed, 40% were seen once. Sequenced material: peripheral blood. The receptors originated from an adult man with Graves' ophthalmopathy. CDR3s include the opening cysteine and the closing phenylalanine or tryptophan. The order of the fields is D gene, J gene, clone size, V gene, CDR3 DNA, CDR3 protein. The D gene is left open where the match is weak. Clone size, where shown, is once, few, many, or a class for clones that have expanded.

d_gene: -
j_gene: TRBJ2-3
abundance: -
v_gene: TRBV7-9
CDR3nt: TGTGCCAGCAGCCCCATGGCGGGCCCGTCATCAGATACGCAGTATTTT
CDR3aa: CASSPMAGPSSDTQYF

d_gene: -
j_gene: TRBJ2-2
abundance: -
v_gene: TRBV7-9
CDR3nt: TGCGCCAGCAGCCAAGACCCTCGGTCGAATGGGAACACCGGGGAGCTGTTTTTT
CDR3aa: CASSQDPRSNGNTGELFF

d_gene: TRBD1
j_gene: TRBJ1-2
abundance: -
v_gene: TRBV12-3/TRBV12-4
CDR3nt: TGTGCCAGCAGACTGACAGGGTATGGCTACACCTTC
CDR3aa: CASRLTGYGYTF

d_gene: TRBD1
j_gene: TRBJ1-2
abundance: -
v_gene: TRBV15
CDR3nt: TGTGCCACCAGCAGCTTGGGGGACAGCAACTATGGCTACACCTTC
CDR3aa: CATSSLGDSNYGYTF

d_gene: -
j_gene: TRBJ2-2
abundance: -
v_gene: TRBV11-2
CDR3nt: TGTGCCAGCAGCTTCCTCCGGCAGAACACCGGGGAGCTGTTTTTT
CDR3aa: CASSFLRQNTGELFF

d_gene: -
j_gene: TRBJ1-1
abundance: many
v_gene: TRBV29-1
CDR3nt: TGCAGCGTTGAACATCAGAGTAACACTGAAGCTTTCTTT
CDR3aa: CSVEHQSNTEAFF

d_gene: -
j_gene: TRBJ2-3
abundance: -
v_gene: TRBV29-1
CDR3nt: TGCAGCGTTGAAGACGGACGGATAAGCACAGATACGCAGTATTTT
CDR3aa: CSVEDGRISTDTQYF

d_gene: -
j_gene: TRBJ2-2
abundance: -
v_gene: TRBV7-9
CDR3nt: TGTGCCAGCAACGCTCAGGGGGGAAACGGGGAGCCGTTTTTT
CDR3aa: CASNAQGGNGEPFF

d_gene: -
j_gene: TRBJ1-6
abundance: many
v_gene: TRBV6-5
CDR3nt: TGTGCCAGCAGTTCGGGACGAAATTCACCCCTCCACTTT
CDR3aa: CASSSGRNSPLHF

d_gene: -
j_gene: TRBJ1-5
abundance: few
v_gene: TRBV5-1
CDR3nt: TGCGCCAGCAGCCCGGGACGCCTAGGGAGTCAGCCCCAGCATTTT
CDR3aa: CASSPGRLGSQPQHF

d_gene: TRBD1
j_gene: TRBJ1-4
abundance: -
v_gene: TRBV20-1
CDR3nt: TGCAGTGCTAGACATCCTGGGGACAGGTCTACTAATGAAAAACTGTTTTTT
CDR3aa: CSARHPGDRSTNEKLFF

d_gene: -
j_gene: TRBJ2-7
abundance: -
v_gene: TRBV5-1
CDR3nt: TGCGCCAGCAGCGGCTATAGCCGGGACGGGGAGCAGTACTTC
CDR3aa: CASSGYSRDGEQYF

d_gene: -
j_gene: TRBJ2-7
abundance: -
v_gene: TRBV7-8
CDR3nt: TGTGCCAGCAGCCAAGTGCTGGCGGGCTCCTACGAGCAGTACTTC
CDR3aa: CASSQVLAGSYEQYF

d_gene: -
j_gene: TRBJ1-1
abundance: -
v_gene: TRBV6-6
CDR3nt: TGTGCCAGCAGTTACTCGTCACATTTGGGAAGCGGCACTGAAGCTTTCTTT
CDR3aa: CASSYSSHLGSGTEAFF

d_gene: -
j_gene: TRBJ1-1
abundance: -
v_gene: TRBV29-1
CDR3nt: TGCAGCGCAGCGGGGGACCCTGAAGCTTTCTTT
CDR3aa: CSAAGDPEAFF

d_gene: TRBD1
j_gene: TRBJ2-2
abundance: few
v_gene: TRBV25-1
CDR3nt: TGTGCCAGCAGTTACTCGTCCGGGACAGGGAGCGGGGAGCTGTTTTTT
CDR3aa: CASSYSSGTGSGELFF

d_gene: TRBD1
j_gene: TRBJ1-3
abundance: few
v_gene: TRBV6-5
CDR3nt: TGTGCCAGCAGTTACTCGGGACAGGCCCGGAACACCATATATTTT
CDR3aa: CASSYSGQARNTIYF

d_gene: -
j_gene: TRBJ1-1
abundance: few
v_gene: TRBV7-9
CDR3nt: TGTGCCAGCATGGCGGATCTTGAAGCTTTCTTT
CDR3aa: CASMADLEAFF

d_gene: -
j_gene: TRBJ2-7
abundance: -
v_gene: TRBV5-4
CDR3nt: TGTGCCAGCAGCTTGGCTGGAACAGAAATGGTCTACGAGCAGTACTTC
CDR3aa: CASSLAGTEMVYEQYF

d_gene: -
j_gene: TRBJ2-7
abundance: few
v_gene: TRBV7-9
CDR3nt: TGTGCCAGCAGCTTAGGCGGATCGGCGACCGAGCAGTACTTC
CDR3aa: CASSLGGSATEQYF

d_gene: -
j_gene: TRBJ1-1
abundance: many
v_gene: TRBV12-3/TRBV12-4
CDR3nt: TGTGCCAGCAAGTGGGGGGTGTCAGCTTTCTTT
CDR3aa: CASKWGVSAFF

d_gene: -
j_gene: TRBJ2-7
abundance: -
v_gene: TRBV6-5
CDR3nt: TGTGCCAGCAGTTACTCTGGGCTAGCGAGCTACGAGCAGTACTTC
CDR3aa: CASSYSGLASYEQYF

d_gene: -
j_gene: TRBJ2-7
abundance: once
v_gene: TRBV7-9
CDR3nt: TGCGCCAGCAGCCTGGAGGTACAGTACGAGCAGTACTTC
CDR3aa: CASSLEVQYEQYF

d_gene: -
j_gene: TRBJ1-5
abundance: -
v_gene: TRBV2
CDR3nt: TGTGCCAGCAGGGGGGCCTCTGGCAATCAGCCCCAGCATTTT
CDR3aa: CASRGASGNQPQHF

d_gene: TRBD1
j_gene: TRBJ2-5
abundance: -
v_gene: TRBV29-1
CDR3nt: TGCAGCGTCGGGACAGTCTACCAAGAGACCCAGTACTTC
CDR3aa: CSVGTVYQETQYF

d_gene: -
j_gene: TRBJ1-2
abundance: few
v_gene: TRBV2
CDR3nt: TGTGCCAGCCGAGGCATCCAGGGGCCCCTCTATGGCTACACCTTC
CDR3aa: CASRGIQGPLYGYTF

d_gene: TRBD1
j_gene: TRBJ1-5
abundance: -
v_gene: TRBV15
CDR3nt: TGTGCCACCAGCAGTTCTCAGGGGGGCAATCAGCCCCAGCATTTT
CDR3aa: CATSSSQGGNQPQHF

d_gene: -
j_gene: TRBJ1-2
abundance: -
v_gene: TRBV15
CDR3nt: TGTGCCACCAGCAGAGAGTTAACCTACGACTATGGCTACACCTTC
CDR3aa: CATSRELTYDYGYTF

d_gene: -
j_gene: TRBJ2-7
abundance: -
v_gene: TRBV10-3
CDR3nt: TGTGCCAGCGTATGGAGGCAGACCTACGAGCAGTACTTC
CDR3aa: CASVWRQTYEQYF

d_gene: TRBD2
j_gene: TRBJ2-7
abundance: -
v_gene: TRBV6-5
CDR3nt: TGTGCCAGCAGTAGCTCGGGACTAGCGGGAATCTACGAGCAGTACTTC
CDR3aa: CASSSSGLAGIYEQYF

d_gene: TRBD2
j_gene: TRBJ2-7
abundance: -
v_gene: TRBV9
CDR3nt: TGTGCCAGCAGCCAAGTCTTACGGACTAGCGGAAAATCCTACGAGCAGTACTTC
CDR3aa: CASSQVLRTSGKSYEQYF

d_gene: TRBD1
j_gene: TRBJ1-5
abundance: -
v_gene: TRBV10-1
CDR3nt: TGCGCCAGTGCTACGGGACAGGGAGTCATCAATCAGCCCCAGCATTTT
CDR3aa: CASATGQGVINQPQHF

d_gene: TRBD1
j_gene: TRBJ1-2
abundance: -
v_gene: TRBV10-3
CDR3nt: TGTGCCATCAGTGAGCAGGGGGCTAAAGATGGCTACACCTTC
CDR3aa: CAISEQGAKDGYTF